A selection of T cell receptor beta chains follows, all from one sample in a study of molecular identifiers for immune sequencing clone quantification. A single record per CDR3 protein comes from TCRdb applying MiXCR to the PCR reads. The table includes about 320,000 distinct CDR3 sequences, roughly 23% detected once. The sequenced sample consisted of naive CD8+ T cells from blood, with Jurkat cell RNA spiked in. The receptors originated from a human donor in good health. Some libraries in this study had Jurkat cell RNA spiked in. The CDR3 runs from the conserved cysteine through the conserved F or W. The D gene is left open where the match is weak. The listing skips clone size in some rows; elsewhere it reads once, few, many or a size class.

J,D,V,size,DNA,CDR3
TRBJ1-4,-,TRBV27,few,TGTGCCAGCAGTCCTAGGGACGGATCTAATGAAAAACTGTTTTTT,CASSPRDGSNEKLFF
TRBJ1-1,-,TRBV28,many,TGTGCCAGCAGTTTGAGCGGTACGAACACTGAAGCTTTCTTT,CASSLSGTNTEAFF
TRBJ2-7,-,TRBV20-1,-,TGCAGTGCTAACGTAGGGCAAGGCCACGGGCAGTACTTC,CSANVGQGHGQYF
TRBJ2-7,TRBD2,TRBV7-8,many,TGTGCCAGCAGCCCCTGGGGTAGCGGGGGAAAGCACGAGCAGTACTTC,CASSPWGSGGKHEQYF
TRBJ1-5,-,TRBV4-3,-,TGCGCCAGCAGCCAAGTCTGGACGGAACCTTATCAGCCCCAGCATTTT,CASSQVWTEPYQPQHF
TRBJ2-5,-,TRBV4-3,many,TGCGCCAGCAGCCAAGACTCACGCGGGGAGACCCAGTACTTC,CASSQDSRGETQYF
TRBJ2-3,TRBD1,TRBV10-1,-,TGCGCCAGCAGTGAGTCGACAGGGATAGATACGCAGTATTTT,CASSESTGIDTQYF
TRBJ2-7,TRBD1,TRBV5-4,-,TGTGCCAGCAGCCTAGGACAGGGTGAACACTTC,CASSLGQGEHF
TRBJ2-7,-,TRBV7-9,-,TGTGCCAGCAGCTTAGTTGGGCAGTCCTACTACGAGCAGTACTTC,CASSLVGQSYYEQYF
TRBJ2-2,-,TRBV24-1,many,TGTGCCACCAGTGGAAGCACCGGGGAGCTGTTTTTT,CATSGSTGELFF
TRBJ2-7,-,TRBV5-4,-,TGTGCCAGCAGCGAAGGGGACGGCTACGAGCAGTACTTC,CASSEGDGYEQYF
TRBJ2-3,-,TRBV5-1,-,TGCGCCAGCAGCTTCGGACAGCTAAGCACAGATACGCAGTATTTT,CASSFGQLSTDTQYF
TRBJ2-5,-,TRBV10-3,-,TGTGCCACCGCCATGACGGAACACCAAGAGACCCAGTACTTC,CATAMTEHQETQYF
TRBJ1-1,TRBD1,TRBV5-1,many,TGCGCCAGCAGCTGGACAGGGCCGAACACTGAAGCTTTCTTT,CASSWTGPNTEAFF
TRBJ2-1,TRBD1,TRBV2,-,TGTGCCAGCAGTACACCCCCCCTGACAGGGTATGGTGAGCAGTTCTTC,CASSTPPLTGYGEQFF
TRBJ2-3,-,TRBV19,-,TGTGCCAGTAGTAGGGGGAGCCCCCCAGATACGCAGTATTTT,CASSRGSPPDTQYF
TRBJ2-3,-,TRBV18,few,TGTGCCAGCTCACCCGCGACCACGACAGATACGCAGTATTTT,CASSPATTTDTQYF
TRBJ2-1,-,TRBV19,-,TGTGCCAGTAGCCTCGGACAGAGCATCTACAATGAGCAGTTCTTC,CASSLGQSIYNEQFF
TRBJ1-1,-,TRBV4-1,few,TGCGCCAGCAGCCAAGAATGGCCGAGGGACACTGAAGCTTTCTTT,CASSQEWPRDTEAFF
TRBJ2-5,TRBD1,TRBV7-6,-,TGTGCCAGCAGCTCGTACAGGGGCCCGGCGCAAGATGGCCAGTACTTC,CASSSYRGPAQDGQYF